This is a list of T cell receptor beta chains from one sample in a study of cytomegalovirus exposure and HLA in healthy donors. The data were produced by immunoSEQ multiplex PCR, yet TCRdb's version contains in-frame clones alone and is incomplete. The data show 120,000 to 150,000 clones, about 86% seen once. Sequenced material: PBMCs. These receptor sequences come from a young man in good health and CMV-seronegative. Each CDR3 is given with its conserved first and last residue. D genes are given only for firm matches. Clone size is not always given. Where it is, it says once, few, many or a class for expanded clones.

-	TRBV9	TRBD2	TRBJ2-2	TGTGCCAGCAGCGTATCTAGCGGGAGTACCGGGGAGCTGTTTTTT	CASSVSSGSTGELFF
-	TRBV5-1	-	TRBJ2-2	TGCGCCAGCTCTCAAGGGACACCGAACACCGGGGAGCTGTTTTTT	CASSQGTPNTGELFF
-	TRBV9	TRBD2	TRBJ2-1	TGTGCCAGCAGCGTCCTTGCGGGGGAGTCCTACAATGAGCAGTTCTTC	CASSVLAGESYNEQFF
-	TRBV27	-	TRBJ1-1	TGTGCCAGCAGTTTAATTCCCAGGAACACTGAAGCTTTCTTT	CASSLIPRNTEAFF
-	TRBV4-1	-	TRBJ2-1	TGCGCCAGCAGCCGCCCGGGACATCAAACCTACAATGAGCAGTTCTTC	CASSRPGHQTYNEQFF
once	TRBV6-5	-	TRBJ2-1	TGTGCCAGCAGCATGAGGGAGGACGGGCTCGATGAGCAGTTCTTC	CASSMREDGLDEQFF
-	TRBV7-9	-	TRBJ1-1	TGTGCCAGCAGAGCGACAGGGAACACTGAAGCTTTCTTT	CASRATGNTEAFF
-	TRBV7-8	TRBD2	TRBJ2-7	TGTGCCAGCAGCTTAGGACTAGGAGCGGGGGAGCAGTACTTC	CASSLGLGAGEQYF
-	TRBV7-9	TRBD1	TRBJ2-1	TGTGCCAGCAGCCCCCAGGGGGTCGGTGAGCAGTTCTTC	CASSPQGVGEQFF
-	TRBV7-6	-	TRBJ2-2	TGTGCCAGCAGCAGATGGGGGGGGCGTTCCGACACCGGGGAGCTGTTTTTT	CASSRWGGRSDTGELFF
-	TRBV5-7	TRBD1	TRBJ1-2	TGTGCCAGCAGCCGCGAAGACAGGGGACTTTATGGCTACACCTTC	CASSREDRGLYGYTF
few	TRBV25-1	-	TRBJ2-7	TGTGCCAGCAGTGAATCAGGCAACTGGGCCGAGCAGTACTTC	CASSESGNWAEQYF
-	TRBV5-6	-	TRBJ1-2	TGTGCCAGCAGCCCTGTGGGCCACTCCTATGGCTACACCTTC	CASSPVGHSYGYTF
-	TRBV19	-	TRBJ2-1	TGTGCCAGTAGTATTATAGTAGCGCCCCACGCCTACAATGAGCAGTTCTTC	CASSIIVAPHAYNEQFF
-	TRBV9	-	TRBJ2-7	TGTGCCAGCAGCCCAGAGGGGGACCATAGGGAGCAGTACTTC	CASSPEGDHREQYF
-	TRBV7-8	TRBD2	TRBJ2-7	TGTGCCAGCAGCTATATAGCGGGACCTTCCTACGAGCAGTACTTC	CASSYIAGPSYEQYF
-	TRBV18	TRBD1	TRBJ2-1	TGTGCCAGCTCTATAGACAGGGTGGGCAATGAGCAGTTCTTC	CASSIDRVGNEQFF
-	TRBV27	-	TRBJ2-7	TGTGCCAGCAGTCCCGGTGTTACCTACGAGCAGTACTTC	CASSPGVTYEQYF
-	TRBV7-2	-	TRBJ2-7	TGTGCCAGCAGCTCATTCGGGACACCTAATCCCTACGAGCAGTACTTC	CASSSFGTPNPYEQYF
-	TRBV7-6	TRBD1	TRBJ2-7	TGTGCCAGCAGCCCGGGACAGGGAGGATACGAGCAGTACTTC	CASSPGQGGYEQYF
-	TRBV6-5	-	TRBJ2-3	TGTGCCAGCAGCACAGCCGGCCCAGATACGCAGTATTTT	CASSTAGPDTQYF
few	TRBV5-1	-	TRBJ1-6	TGCGCCAGCAGCTTGGCCACGGGTGGCAAAAATTCACCCCTCCACTTT	CASSLATGGKNSPLHF
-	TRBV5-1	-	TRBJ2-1	TGCGCCAGCAGCTTGGCCGAGAAGACCCCCGGGGAGGATGAGCAGTTCTTC	CASSLAEKTPGEDEQFF
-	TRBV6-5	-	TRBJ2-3	TGTGCCAGCAAATCCCTCCGGGGGAGCACAGATACGCAGTATTTT	CASKSLRGSTDTQYF
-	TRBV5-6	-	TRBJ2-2	TGTGCCAGCAGCTTGTACGGGATGGACGGGGAGCTGTTTTTT	CASSLYGMDGELFF
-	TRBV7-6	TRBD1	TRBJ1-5	TGTGCCAGCAGCTCAGACAGGGATCAGCCCCAGCATTTT	CASSSDRDQPQHF
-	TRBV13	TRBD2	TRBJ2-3	TGTGCCAGCAGCTCCTCCGGGACTACTAGCACAGATACGCAGTATTTT	CASSSSGTTSTDTQYF
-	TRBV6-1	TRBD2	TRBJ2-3	TGTGCCAGCGGGACTAGCGGGGGGGCAGATACGCAGTATTTT	CASGTSGGADTQYF
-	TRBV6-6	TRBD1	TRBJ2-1	TGTGCCAGCAGACCGGGACAGGGATTCAATGAGCAGTTCTTC	CASRPGQGFNEQFF
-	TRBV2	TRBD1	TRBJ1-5	TGTGCCAGCGGAACAGGGGGGCCGAGCAATCAGCCCCAGCATTTT	CASGTGGPSNQPQHF
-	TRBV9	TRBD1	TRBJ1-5	TGTGCCAGCAGCGGAGACAGGGGGGGCAATCAGCCCCAGCATTTT	CASSGDRGGNQPQHF
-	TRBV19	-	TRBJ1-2	TGTGCCAGTAGTATCGCGGGGGTCTATGGCTACACCTTC	CASSIAGVYGYTF
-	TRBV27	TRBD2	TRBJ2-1	TGTGCCAGCAGTTGGACTAGCGGGGGTTATAATGAGCAGTTCTTC	CASSWTSGGYNEQFF
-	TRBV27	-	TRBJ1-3	TGTGCCAGCAGTTCGGCGGGGGTAGGAAACACCATATATTTT	CASSSAGVGNTIYF
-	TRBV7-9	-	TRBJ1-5	TGTGCCAGCAGCTTATTTGGCGGTAGCAATCAGCCCCAGCATTTT	CASSLFGGSNQPQHF
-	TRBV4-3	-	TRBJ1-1	TGCGCCAGCAGCCAAGATGAGGGCTTCGGAGCTTTCTTT	CASSQDEGFGAFF
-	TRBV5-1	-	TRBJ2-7	TGCGCCAGCAGCTTCTCAGGGGCCTTAGAAGACGAGCAGTACTTC	CASSFSGALEDEQYF
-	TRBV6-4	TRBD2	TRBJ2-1	TGTGCCAGCAGTGACTCGACGCGGGGGGTTGATGAGCAGTTCTTC	CASSDSTRGVDEQFF
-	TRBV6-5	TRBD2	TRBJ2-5	TGTGCCAGCACCATGTCCGGGGGGGTCCAAGAGACCCAGTACTTC	CASTMSGGVQETQYF
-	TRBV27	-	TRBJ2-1	TGTGCCAGCAGTTTATTCTATCTGGGCAGGGGCTACAATGAGCAGTTCTTC	CASSLFYLGRGYNEQFF
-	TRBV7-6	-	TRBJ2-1	TGTGCCAGCAGCGTAGACAGATACAATGAGCAGTTCTTC	CASSVDRYNEQFF
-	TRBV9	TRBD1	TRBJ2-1	TGTGCCAGCAGCGGTGCCGGGACAGGGAATGAGCAGTTCTTC	CASSGAGTGNEQFF
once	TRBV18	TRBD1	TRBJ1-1	TGTGCCAGCTCACTCGGTCAGGGGGCCACTGAAGCTTTCTTT	CASSLGQGATEAFF
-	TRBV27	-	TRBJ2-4	TGTGCCAGCAGTTTAGGGCACACCTCAAACATTCAGTACTTC	CASSLGHTSNIQYF
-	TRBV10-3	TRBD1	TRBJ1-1	TGTGCCATCAGTGAGCGACAGGGAGTCGCTGAAGCTTTCTTT	CAISERQGVAEAFF
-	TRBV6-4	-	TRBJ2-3	TGTGCCAGCAGCAGGACGGACATCGGAACGGATACGCAGTATTTT	CASSRTDIGTDTQYF
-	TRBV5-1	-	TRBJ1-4	TGCGCCAGCAGCTTTCTTGGAGAGCCCGGATTAGAAAAACTGTTTTTT	CASSFLGEPGLEKLFF
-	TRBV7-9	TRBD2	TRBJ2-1	TGTGCCAGCAGTCACACGGGACTAGCGGATGAGCAGTTCTTC	CASSHTGLADEQFF
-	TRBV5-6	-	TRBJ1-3	TGTGCCAGCAGCTTGTACAGAAACACCATATATTTT	CASSLYRNTIYF
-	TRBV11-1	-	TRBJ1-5	TGTGCCAGCAGCCAGGACATCGATCAGCCCCAGCATTTT	CASSQDIDQPQHF
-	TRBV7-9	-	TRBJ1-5	TGTGCCAGCAGCTGGGAGGGCAATCAGCCCCAGCATTTT	CASSWEGNQPQHF
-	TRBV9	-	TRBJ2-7	TGTGCCAGCAGTATAGGAGACGGGGCCTACGAGCAGTACTTC	CASSIGDGAYEQYF
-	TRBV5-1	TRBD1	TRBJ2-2	TGCGCCAGCAGCTTGCATCCCGGGACAGGAGTCACCGGGGAGCTGTTTTTT	CASSLHPGTGVTGELFF
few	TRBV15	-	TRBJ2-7	TGTGCCACCAGCAGAGATCTATCGTACGAGCAGTACTTC	CATSRDLSYEQYF
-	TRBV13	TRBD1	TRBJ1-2	TGTGCCAGCAGCTTAGCGGGACAGGGGGCTAACTATGGCTACACCTTC	CASSLAGQGANYGYTF